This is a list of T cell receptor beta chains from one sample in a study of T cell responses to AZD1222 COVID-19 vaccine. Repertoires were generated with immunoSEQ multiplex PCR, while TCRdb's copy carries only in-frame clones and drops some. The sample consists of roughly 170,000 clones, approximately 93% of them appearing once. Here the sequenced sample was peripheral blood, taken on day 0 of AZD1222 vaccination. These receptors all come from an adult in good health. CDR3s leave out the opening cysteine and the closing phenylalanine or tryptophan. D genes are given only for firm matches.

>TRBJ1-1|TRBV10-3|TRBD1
AISDRGSNMNTEAF
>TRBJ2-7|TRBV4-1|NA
ASSQKTGSDPIN
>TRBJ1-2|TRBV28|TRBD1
ASNLDRGRGYGYT
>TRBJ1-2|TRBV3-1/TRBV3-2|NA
ASSQQGSYGYT
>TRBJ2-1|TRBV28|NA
ASSLYRTYNEQF
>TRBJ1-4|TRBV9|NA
ASSVGGATNEKLF
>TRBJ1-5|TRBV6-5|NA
ASKLAGNQPQH
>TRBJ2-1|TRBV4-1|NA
ASSQGISGASTMVQF
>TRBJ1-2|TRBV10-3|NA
AIRQQGSSEGYT
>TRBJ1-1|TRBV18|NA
ASSLSQGEATEAF
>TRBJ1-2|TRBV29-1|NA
SVGSLRGYT
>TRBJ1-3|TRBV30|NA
AWIGNTIY
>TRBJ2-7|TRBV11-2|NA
ASSSGRNAYYEQY
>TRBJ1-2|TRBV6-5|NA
ASSLGGNGYT
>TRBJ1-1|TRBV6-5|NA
ASSGDWGAF
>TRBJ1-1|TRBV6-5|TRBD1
ATSDRGLNTEAF
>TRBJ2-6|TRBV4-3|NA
ASSRQTSISGANVLT
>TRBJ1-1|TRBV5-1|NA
ASSGGTLNTEAF
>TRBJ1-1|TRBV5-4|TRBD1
ASSLQGARTEAF
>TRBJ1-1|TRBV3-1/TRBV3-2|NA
ASSQGTPRVVEAF
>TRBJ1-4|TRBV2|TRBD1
ASRVPGQGYEKLF
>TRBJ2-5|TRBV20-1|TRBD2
SASVTGTRDRQY
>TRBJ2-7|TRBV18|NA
ASSTIEEEGQY
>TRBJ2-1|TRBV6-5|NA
ASSSEVGRRSEQF
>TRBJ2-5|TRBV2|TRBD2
ASSVSGGAEETQY
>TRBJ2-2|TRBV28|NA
ASIQGGTGELF
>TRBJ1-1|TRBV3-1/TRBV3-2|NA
ASSPRQFLNTEAF
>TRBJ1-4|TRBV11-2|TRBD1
ASSQLQGDEKLF
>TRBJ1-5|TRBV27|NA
ASSLSRIEPQH
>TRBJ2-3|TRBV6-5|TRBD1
ASTKGQGVDTQY
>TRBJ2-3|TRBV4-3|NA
ASSHLRVMGSTDTQY
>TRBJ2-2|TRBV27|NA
ASSPRFGELF
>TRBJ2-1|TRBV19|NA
ASSMGQGGFYNEQF
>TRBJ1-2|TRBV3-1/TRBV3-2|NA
ASSQQEQLSYGYT
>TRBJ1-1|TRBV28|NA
ASSLRQFEAF
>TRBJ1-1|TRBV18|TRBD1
ASSKGQGVTEAF
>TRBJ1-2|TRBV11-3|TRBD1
ASSVGQGWDYGYT
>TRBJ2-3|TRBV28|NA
ASLRRPKDTQY
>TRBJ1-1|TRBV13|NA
ASSLGGTTTEAF
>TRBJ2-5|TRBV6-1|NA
ASSELDRGWEETQY
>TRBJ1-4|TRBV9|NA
ASSRRGASEKLF
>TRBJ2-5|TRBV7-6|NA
ASSLGATQETQY
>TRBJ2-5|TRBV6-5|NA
ASSYGPETQY
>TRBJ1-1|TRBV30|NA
AWTPADRAEAF